The 21 T cell receptor beta chains presented below share a single source sample, sequenced in a study of T cell changes during pregnancy in multiple sclerosis. TCRdb's copy holds only in-frame clones and misses some; the assay was immunoSEQ multiplex PCR. The sample includes under 50,000 clones, more than 75% of them seen just once. Material: CD4+ T cells from peripheral blood mononuclear cells, obtained in the second trimester of pregnancy. The receptors stem from a female donor in good health, enrolled as a control in a pregnancy study.

The chain joins TRBV5-1 to TRBJ2-3; TRBD2 agrees at 11 bases. J was trimmed by 1 base and V by 2 bases; bases with no gene match: 3. Per germline, CDR1 SGHRS and CDR2 YFSETQ. This CDR3 is built from 16 residues. The CDR3 coding sequence is TGCGCCAGCAGCTTTACTAGCGGGGGACGCACAGATACGCAGTATTTT. Translation: CASSFTSGGRTDTQYF.

In nucleotides, the CDR3 is TGTGCCAGCAGCTCACTAGTTTTCCCAGATACGCAGTATTTT. Protein sequence: CASSSLVFPDTQYF. J is TRBJ2-3 and V is TRBV11-3; perhaps TRBD2 as D (5 bases). Germline CDR1 and CDR2: SGHNT and YENEEA. The V and J ends lost 4 bases and 4 bases respectively, with 12 bases between them. CDR3 length equals 14 residues.

The V call is TRBV5-4, the J call TRBJ2-1, with D perhaps matching TRBD1 (7 bases). V lost 4 bases, J lost 5 bases, and 16 bases lay in between. The CDR3 runs 15 residues. Germline loops: CDR1 SGHNT, CDR2 YYREEE (reference sequence). The CDR3 nucleotides are TGTGCCAGCAGCCGGAGGGGGCAGGGGCACAATGAGCAGTTCTTC. Protein sequence: CASSRRGQGHNEQFF.

The chain carries TRBV5-1 and TRBJ1-6; TRBD1 matches at 9 bases. With 2 bases clipped from V and 1 base from J, the junction kept 1 base outside the gene matches. Germline values: CDR1 SGHRS, CDR2 YFSETQ. The length of the CDR3 is 16 residues. The CDR3 region has the DNA TGCGCCAGCAGCTTAGGACAGGGGTCCTATAATTCACCCCTCCACTTT. This gives the protein CASSLGQGSYNSPLHF.

The chain combines TRBV28 with TRBJ1-4; 9 bases agree with TRBD1. This CDR3 region has 16 residues. Losses at the gene ends were 5 bases for V and 13 bases for J; bases not matched to a gene: 17. Germline V gene sequence: CDR1 MDHEN, CDR2 SYDVKM. The CDR3 loop reads CASSPSHGTGKFGLFF. The CDR3 DNA reads as TGTGCCAGCAGTCCTTCTCATGGGACAGGGAAGTTCGGACTGTTTTTT.

V usage is TRBV9 and J usage is TRBJ1-1, with a weak D call TRBD1 (6 bases). V dropped 4 bases and J dropped 0 bases, with 16 bases sitting between them. This CDR3 has 16 residues. Germline V gene lookup returns CDR1 SGDLS and CDR2 YYNGEE. In DNA, the CDR3 is TGTGCCAGCAGCCCCGCAAAGGACAGACTGAACACTGAAGCTTTCTTT. It is translated as CASSPAKDRLNTEAFF.

This clone showed up just a few times. The chain uses TRBV18 and TRBJ1-1; weak D call: TRBD1 (6 bases). V lost 6 bases and J lost 1, with 18 bases in between. The CDR3 loop spans 16 amino acids. Germline lookup yields CDR1 KGHSH and CDR2 LQKENI. The CDR3 nucleotides are TGTGCCAGCTCCCCTTCTGAGGTGGGGGCGAACACTGAAGCTTTCTTT. Encoded protein: CASSPSEVGANTEAFF.

The chain links TRBV6-1 to TRBJ2-5; TRBD2 matches at 14 bases. J was trimmed by 3 bases and V by 4 bases; bases with no gene match: 10. The CDR3 is 18 residues long. Germline CDR1 and CDR2: MNHNS and SASEGT. CDR3 DNA sequence: TGTGCCAGCAGTGGGGGGGTGCCGGGACTAGCGGGGGAAGAGACCCAGTACTTC. Amino acid sequence: CASSGGVPGLAGEETQYF.

Only a few counts were recorded for this clone. This rearrangement joins TRBV2 to TRBJ1-1; TRBD1 matches 10 bases. The germline gives CDR1 SNHLY, CDR2 FYNNEI. With V trimmed by 7 bases and J by 5 bases, 4 bases remained unmatched. This CDR3 has 13 residues. In DNA form, the CDR3 reads TGTGCCAGCAACGGACAGGGGGGAACTGAAGCTTTCTTT. This codes for CASNGQGGTEAFF. Drawing the rest from reference TRBV2 and TRBJ1-1, the complete variable domain is EPEVTQTPSHQVTQMGQEVILRCVPISNHLYFYWYRQILGQKVEFLVSFYNNEISEKSEIFDDQFSVERPDGSNFTLKIRSTKLEDSAMYFCASNGQGGTEAFFGQGTRLTVV.

The rearrangement uses TRBV7-2 and TRBJ2-1, with 8 bases identical to TRBD2. With 3 bases clipped from V and 8 bases from J, the junction kept 9 bases outside the gene matches. This CDR3 has 15 amino acids. Per the germline V gene, CDR1 is SGHTA and CDR2 is FQGNSA. As DNA, the CDR3 is TGTGCCAGCAGCTTTAAGGTAGCGGGGTCTTATGAGCAGTTCTTC. As protein: CASSFKVAGSYEQFF. The entire variable domain, with the rest obtained from reference TRBV7-2 and TRBJ2-1, is as follows: GAGVSQSPSNKVTEKGKDVELRCDPISGHTALYWYRQSLGQGLEFLIYFQGNSAPDKSGLPSDRFSAERTGGSVSTLTIQRTQQEDSAVYLCASSFKVAGSYEQFFGPGTRLTVL.

V is TRBV11-1 and J is TRBJ2-3; maybe TRBD2 (5 bases). Germline assignment: CDR1 SGHAT and CDR2 FQDESV (reference sequence). CDR3 length equals 16 residues. Trimming removed 5 bases at V and 2 bases at J, with 17 bases between. This CDR3 is CASSPIGGTFTDTQYF. The DNA of the CDR3 is TGTGCCAGCAGCCCCATTGGAGGAACTTTCACAGATACGCAGTATTTT. Looking up the rest from reference TRBV11-1 and TRBJ2-3 gives the full variable domain: EAEVAQSPRYKITEKSQAVAFWCDPISGHATLYWYRQILGQGPELLVQFQDESVVDDSQLPKDRFSAERLKGVDSTLKIQPAELGDSAMYLCASSPIGGTFTDTQYFGPGTRLTVL.

The chain links TRBV19 to TRBJ1-4; tentatively, D is TRBD1 (5 bases). With 6 bases removed from V and 2 bases from J, the gap between germline ends came to 10 bases. CDR1 LNHDA and CDR2 SQIVND come from the germline V gene (reference sequence). The CDR3 runs to 14 residues. The CDR3 sequence is CASSPRVTNEKLFF. In DNA, the CDR3 is TGTGCCAGTAGCCCCAGGGTCACTAATGAAAAACTGTTTTTT.

The chain employs TRBV11-2 and TRBJ1-6; maybe TRBD1 (5 bases). CDR1 and CDR2 (germline): SGHAT, FQNNGV. V was pared by 5 bases and J by 0 bases, with 11 bases between. The CDR3 has 16 residues. CDR3 protein: CASSGGFSSYNSPLHF. The CDR3 DNA is TGTGCCAGCAGCGGGGGGTTCAGCTCCTATAATTCACCCCTCCACTTT.

The V call is TRBV4-1, the J call TRBJ2-5; 7 bases are a match to TRBD2. The CDR3 length is 15 residues. J gave up 5 bases and V 1 base, and 7 bases lay outside the gene matches. In germline, CDR1 is MGHRA, CDR2 YSYEKL. The CDR3 nucleotides read TGCGCCAGCAGCCAAGGTGCGGGCGGGAGTGAGACCCAGTACTTC. Amino acid sequence: CASSQGAGGSETQYF.

This clone has just one count. The genes are TRBV4-3 and TRBJ2-5, with 8 positions matching TRBD2. The germline V gene encodes CDR1 LGHNA and CDR2 YSLEER. The CDR3 has 17 amino acids. The V and J ends lost 0 bases and 5 bases, in that order; junction bases with no gene match: 11. The CDR3 DNA follows: TGCGCCAGCAGCCAAGAGGGACGGGGGGGGGCCAGGGAGACCCAGTACTTC. Translating it yields CASSQEGRGGARETQYF.

The chain carries TRBV5-8 and TRBJ2-7, with no clear D. The V end lost 1 base, the J end lost 0 bases, and 8 bases lay between the germline ends. The CDR3 sequence is 14 residues long. Germline V CDR1 and CDR2: SGHTS, YDEGEE. CDR3 sequence reads: CASSLWPNSYEQYF. The CDR3 DNA reads as TGTGCCAGCAGCTTGTGGCCAAACTCCTACGAGCAGTACTTC.

The J gene is TRBJ2-2, the V gene TRBV5-4; a weak D match, TRBD2 (6 bases). This CDR3 has 13 residues. With 4 bases removed from V and 6 bases from J, the gap between germline ends came to 10 bases. Germline assignment: CDR1 SGHNT and CDR2 YYREEE (reference sequence). In DNA form, the CDR3 reads TGTGCCAGCAGCCCGCCGGGAGCCGGGGAGCTGTTTTTT. This codes for CASSPPGAGELFF.

The genes are TRBV4-3 and TRBJ2-2; D might be TRBD2 (6 bases). The germline V gene has CDR1 LGHNA and CDR2 YSLEER. The CDR3 totals 16 residues. V was pared by 2 bases and J by 4 bases, with 14 bases between. The CDR3 nucleotides are TGCGCCAGCAGCCAACTACTAGCTCCGGGCACCGGGGAGCTGTTTTTT. Amino acid sequence: CASSQLLAPGTGELFF.

The chain employs TRBV27 and TRBJ1-1, with D possibly being TRBD1 (5 bases). Per germline, CDR1 MNHEY and CDR2 SMNVEV (reference sequence). The V gene lost 2 bases and the J gene lost 11 bases, with 15 bases spanning the gap. CDR3 size: 13 residues. CDR3 sequence reads: CASSLGARQLAFF. In DNA form, the CDR3 reads TGTGCCAGCAGTTTAGGGGCCCGACAGCTGGCTTTCTTT.

V gene TRBV9 combines with J gene TRBJ2-6; 11 bases match TRBD1. With 1 base clipped from V and 0 bases from J, the junction kept 6 bases outside the gene matches. Germline CDR1 SGDLS, CDR2 YYNGEE. The length of the CDR3 is 19 residues. The CDR3 loop reads CASSVRGTGGHSGANVLTF. In DNA, the CDR3 is TGTGCCAGCAGCGTAAGGGGGACAGGGGGACACTCTGGGGCCAACGTCCTGACTTTC.

This chain links TRBV6-1 with TRBJ1-4, with D tentatively TRBD1 (6 bases). Germline loops: CDR1 MNHNS, CDR2 SASEGT. V lost 8 bases and J lost 8, with 21 bases in between. The CDR3 loop spans 15 amino acids. CDR3 sequence reads: CASGRGGGAWEKLFF. The CDR3 DNA sequence: TGTGCCAGCGGCCGGGGTGGGGGGGCTTGGGAAAAACTGTTTTTT.